Listed here are 12 T cell receptor beta chains from one sample, sequenced in a study of cytomegalovirus exposure and HLA in healthy donors. PCR primers comprised 60 Vbeta and 13 Jbeta primers. Repertoires were generated with immunoSEQ multiplex PCR, while TCRdb's copy carries only in-frame clones and drops some. The sample lists some 200,000 clones, approximately 67% occurring once. Sequencing input: PBMCs. The receptors come from a middle-aged man in good health and CMV-seronegative.

The CDR3 here is CASSFDRSSYEQYF. Here the CDR3 DNA reads TGTGCCAGCAGCTTCGACAGGAGCTCCTACGAGCAGTACTTC. The chain joins TRBV5-4 to TRBJ2-7; possible D gene TRBD1, 6 bases. The germline V and J ends were trimmed by 2 bases and 0 bases, with 9 bases remaining between them. This CDR3 has 14 amino acids. From germline, CDR1 is SGHNT and CDR2 YYREEE (reference sequence).

This clone has only a few counts. The rearrangement uses TRBV18 and TRBJ1-3, with D possibly TRBD1 on 5 matching bases. Germline V gene lookup returns CDR1 KGHSH and CDR2 LQKENI. The V end lost 4 bases, the J end lost 0 bases, and 16 bases lay between the germline ends. The CDR3 totals 17 residues. The CDR3 nucleotides are TGTGCCAGCTCACAGATGGGGCTCTCAAGCTCTGGAAACACCATATATTTT. This encodes CASSQMGLSSSGNTIYF.

This chain joins TRBV5-4 and TRBJ2-1; no definite D call. Germline-derived CDR1 and CDR2 are SGHNT and YYREEE (reference sequence). The length of the CDR3 is 16 residues. Between the trimmed V and J ends, which lost 0 bases and 3 bases, there was a span of 13 bases. CDR3 nucleotides: TGTGCCAGCAGCTTGGGTGCAGGCATAGACTACAATGAGCAGTTCTTC. Translation: CASSLGAGIDYNEQFF.

V and J are TRBV21-1 and TRBJ1-6; TRBD1, as called in the table, went unchecked against the DNA. TRBV21-1 has pseudogene status. The CDR3 spans 16 residues. Here the CDR3 reads CASRVTGTGSNSPLHF. CDR3 DNA sequence: TGTGCCAGCAGAGTAACCGGGACAGGTAGTAATTCACCCCTCCACTTT.

The chain links TRBV15 to TRBJ1-2, with 7 bases fitting TRBD1. Germline lookup yields CDR1 LNHNV and CDR2 YYDKDF (reference sequence). The CDR3 is made up of 13 amino acids. The junction had 1 base not matched to a gene; V was cut back by 3 bases and J by 3 bases. The CDR3 DNA follows: TGTGCCACCAGCAGCGGGACAGACTATGGCTACACCTTC. Translated: CATSSGTDYGYTF.

The chain recombines TRBV7-8 with TRBJ1-5, with a possible D match to TRBD1 (5 bases). The CDR3 extends over 17 amino acids. Germline CDR1 is SGHVS and CDR2 is FQNEAQ. The germline V and J ends were trimmed by 4 bases and 5 bases, with 21 bases remaining between them. The CDR3 reads CASSSTLTQRGDQPQHF. CDR3 bases: TGTGCCAGCAGCTCCACCTTGACCCAGCGGGGCGATCAGCCCCAGCATTTT. The variable domain in full, with the rest retrieved from reference TRBV7-8 and TRBJ1-5, is GAGVSQSPRYKVAKRGQDVALRCDPISGHVSLFWYQQALGQGPEFLTYFQNEAQLDKSGLPSDRFFAERPEGSVSTLKIQRTQQEDSAVYLCASSSTLTQRGDQPQHFGDGTRLSIL.

This chain connects TRBV19 to TRBJ1-1; no clear D. Trimming stripped 3 bases from V and 0 bases from J, with 8 bases between. The CDR3 has 14 amino acids. Per germline, CDR1 LNHDA and CDR2 SQIVND (reference sequence). The DNA of the CDR3 is TGTGCCAGTAGTATGCCGGGGATGAACACTGAAGCTTTCTTT. Protein product: CASSMPGMNTEAFF.

The J gene is TRBJ1-5, the V gene TRBV6-5; D is undetermined. CDR3 length: 15 residues. CDR1 and CDR2 (germline): MNHEY, SVGAGI. Trimming left V 5 bases short and J 1 base short, with 12 bases between. Written as DNA, the CDR3 is TGTGCCAGCAGTCAAACGTCGGGGAGCAATCAGCCCCAGCATTTT. The encoded protein is CASSQTSGSNQPQHF.

The chain uses TRBV29-1 and TRBJ1-3; D possibly corresponds to TRBD1 (6 bases). The length of the CDR3 is 16 residues. Deletions cut 3 bases from V and 0 bases from J, with 15 bases between. Germline assignment: CDR1 SQVTM and CDR2 ANQGSEA. The CDR3 sequence is CSVEAGQPPSGNTIYF. DNA of the CDR3: TGCAGCGTTGAGGCCGGACAGCCCCCCTCTGGAAACACCATATATTTT.

The chain joins TRBV30 to TRBJ1-1, with D unclear. The germline V gene encodes CDR1 GTSNPN and CDR2 SVGIG (reference sequence). This CDR3 is 11 amino acids long. Trimming stripped 0 bases from V and 6 bases from J, with 5 bases between. The CDR3 reads CAWSVSSEAFF. The CDR3 region has the DNA TGTGCCTGGAGTGTAAGCTCTGAAGCTTTCTTT.

V is TRBV30 and J is TRBJ1-6; no reliable D call. Germline lookup yields CDR1 GTSNPN and CDR2 SVGIG (reference sequence). V was clipped by 3 bases and J by 8 bases, with 5 bases between them. This CDR3 has 11 amino acids. The CDR3, as DNA: TGTGCCTGGAGGAGGGATTCACCCCTCCACTTT. It yields the protein CAWRRDSPLHF.

This clone was detected a few times. The genes are TRBV27 and TRBJ2-2; the match to TRBD2 covers 8 bases. V lost 3 bases and J lost 4; bases outside the gene matches: 7. CDR3 length: 16 residues. The germline V gene encodes CDR1 MNHEY and CDR2 SMNVEV (reference sequence). The CDR3, as DNA: TGTGCCAGCAGTTTCCTAGCAGGACTAGCCACCGGGGAGCTGTTTTTT. Translating it yields CASSFLAGLATGELFF.